The rows below give T cell receptor beta chains drawn from one sample of a study of T cell changes during pregnancy in multiple sclerosis. The table came from immunoSEQ multiplex PCR; TCRdb's copy has only in-frame clones and leaves some out. This sample has about 55,000 clones; 90% to 95% occur once, and the top ten carry 3% to 3.5%. The sample was CD8+ T cells from peripheral blood mononuclear cells, taken in the third trimester of pregnancy. The source of these receptors is a female donor with multiple sclerosis, enrolled in a pregnancy study. Both conserved end residues are part of each CDR3. Each record gives: D gene, J gene, clone size, V gene, CDR3 DNA, CDR3 protein. A D gene is named only where the DNA matches it firmly. Size values are once, few and many counts, or a class for expanded clones, and some rows have none.

d_gene: NA
j_gene: TRBJ2-7
abundance: NA
v_gene: TRBV10-1
CDR3nt: TGCGCCAGCAGTGACCCGGGACAATCTTACGAGCAGTACTTC
CDR3aa: CASSDPGQSYEQYF

d_gene: TRBD2
j_gene: TRBJ2-1
abundance: once
v_gene: TRBV6-1
CDR3nt: TGTGCCAGCAGTGGACTAGCGGGAGGGCCGGGTGAGCAGTTCTTC
CDR3aa: CASSGLAGGPGEQFF

d_gene: NA
j_gene: TRBJ1-2
abundance: NA
v_gene: TRBV7-2
CDR3nt: TGTGCCAGCAGCTCAAGGACAGCAAACTATGGCTACACCTTC
CDR3aa: CASSSRTANYGYTF

d_gene: NA
j_gene: TRBJ2-7
abundance: NA
v_gene: TRBV19
CDR3nt: TGTGCCAGTAGTATGGGCGAAACCTACGAGCAGTACTTC
CDR3aa: CASSMGETYEQYF

d_gene: TRBD2
j_gene: TRBJ2-1
abundance: NA
v_gene: TRBV6-1
CDR3nt: TGTGCCAGCAGTGAAGACGGGACTAGATACAATGAGCAGTTCTTC
CDR3aa: CASSEDGTRYNEQFF

d_gene: TRBD2
j_gene: TRBJ2-1
abundance: once
v_gene: TRBV7-7
CDR3nt: TGTGCTAGCAGCTTACTAGCGGGGCTATACAATGAGCAGTTCTTC
CDR3aa: CASSLLAGLYNEQFF

d_gene: TRBD1
j_gene: TRBJ1-2
abundance: NA
v_gene: TRBV9
CDR3nt: TGTGCCAGCAGCGCAGGAGGGACAGGGAACTATGGCTACACCTTC
CDR3aa: CASSAGGTGNYGYTF

d_gene: NA
j_gene: TRBJ2-7
abundance: NA
v_gene: TRBV5-5
CDR3nt: TGTGCCAGCAGCTTGTTCAGGGTGGGTTACGAGCAGTACTTC
CDR3aa: CASSLFRVGYEQYF

d_gene: NA
j_gene: TRBJ1-4
abundance: NA
v_gene: TRBV5-1
CDR3nt: TGCGCCAGCAGCTTGACGCGACAAGGAGTGGGGGCGACTAATGAAAAACTGTTTTTT
CDR3aa: CASSLTRQGVGATNEKLFF

d_gene: NA
j_gene: TRBJ2-3
abundance: NA
v_gene: TRBV7-6
CDR3nt: TGTGCCAGCAGCTTAGGCGAAGAGGCGTATTTT
CDR3aa: CASSLGEEAYF

d_gene: TRBD1
j_gene: TRBJ1-2
abundance: few
v_gene: TRBV7-9
CDR3nt: TGTGCCAGCAGCCCGGCGACAGGGAACTATGGCTACACCTTC
CDR3aa: CASSPATGNYGYTF

d_gene: TRBD1
j_gene: TRBJ2-7
abundance: NA
v_gene: TRBV7-2
CDR3nt: TGTGCCAGCAGCTCAGAGACAGGGGTAAGGTACGAGCAGTACTTC
CDR3aa: CASSSETGVRYEQYF

d_gene: NA
j_gene: TRBJ1-3
abundance: NA
v_gene: TRBV12-5
CDR3nt: TGTGCTAGTGGTGTGGGGGCGCCGGACACCATATATTTT
CDR3aa: CASGVGAPDTIYF

d_gene: TRBD2
j_gene: TRBJ2-7
abundance: NA
v_gene: TRBV9
CDR3nt: TGTGCCAGCAGCGTAGCACTAGCGAGCTACGAGCAGTACTTC
CDR3aa: CASSVALASYEQYF

d_gene: NA
j_gene: TRBJ1-5
abundance: NA
v_gene: TRBV6-5
CDR3nt: TGTGCCAGCAGTTACCAAGGACAGAATCAGCCCCAGCATTTT
CDR3aa: CASSYQGQNQPQHF

d_gene: TRBD1
j_gene: TRBJ1-1
abundance: NA
v_gene: TRBV10-1
CDR3nt: TGCGCCAGCAGTGAGGGGACAGGATTTAACACTGAAGCTTTCTTT
CDR3aa: CASSEGTGFNTEAFF

d_gene: NA
j_gene: TRBJ1-2
abundance: NA
v_gene: TRBV7-9
CDR3nt: TGTGCCAGCAGCACCTCGGATGAAAGGGAGTCTTATAACTATGGCTACACCTTC
CDR3aa: CASSTSDERESYNYGYTF

d_gene: TRBD2
j_gene: TRBJ2-5
abundance: NA
v_gene: TRBV5-6
CDR3nt: TGTGCCAGCAGCTTGATGGCGGGAGGGCTGAGGGAGACCCAGTACTTC
CDR3aa: CASSLMAGGLRETQYF

d_gene: NA
j_gene: TRBJ2-7
abundance: NA
v_gene: TRBV4-1
CDR3nt: TGCGCCAGCAGCCACGGGGGTAGCTCCTACGAGCAGTACTTC
CDR3aa: CASSHGGSSYEQYF

d_gene: NA
j_gene: TRBJ1-3
abundance: NA
v_gene: TRBV6-1
CDR3nt: TGTGCCAGCAGTGAAGCGGGAGACTCTGGAAACACCATATATTTT
CDR3aa: CASSEAGDSGNTIYF

d_gene: TRBD1
j_gene: TRBJ2-1
abundance: NA
v_gene: TRBV10-3
CDR3nt: TGTGCCATCAGAAAGACAGGGGTTATGGGAAATGAGCAGTTCTTC
CDR3aa: CAIRKTGVMGNEQFF

d_gene: NA
j_gene: TRBJ1-4
abundance: NA
v_gene: TRBV25-1
CDR3nt: TGTGCCAGCAGTGAATGGGGGGGGGCGGGTGAAAAACTGTTTTTT
CDR3aa: CASSEWGGAGEKLFF

d_gene: TRBD1
j_gene: TRBJ2-7
abundance: NA
v_gene: TRBV7-9
CDR3nt: TGTGCCAGCAGCTTAGTTGGGACAGGGAAAGACGAGCAGTACTTC
CDR3aa: CASSLVGTGKDEQYF

d_gene: NA
j_gene: TRBJ2-1
abundance: NA
v_gene: TRBV5-6
CDR3nt: TGTGCCAGCAGCTTGCCAACGTATGTGAGCTCCTACAATGAGCAGTTCTTC
CDR3aa: CASSLPTYVSSYNEQFF

d_gene: TRBD2
j_gene: TRBJ2-1
abundance: NA
v_gene: TRBV5-6
CDR3nt: TGTGCCAGCAGTTACGGGGGGGTACGAGCGGGAGGATATGAGCAGTTCTTC
CDR3aa: CASSYGGVRAGGYEQFF

d_gene: TRBD2
j_gene: TRBJ2-1
abundance: NA
v_gene: TRBV4-1
CDR3nt: TGCGCCAGCAGATTTCGGAGCGGGAGCGATAATGAGCAGTTCTTC
CDR3aa: CASRFRSGSDNEQFF

d_gene: NA
j_gene: TRBJ1-1
abundance: few
v_gene: TRBV28
CDR3nt: TGTGCCAGCAGTTTAGGCAGGAACACTGAAGCTTTCTTT
CDR3aa: CASSLGRNTEAFF

d_gene: NA
j_gene: TRBJ2-6
abundance: NA
v_gene: TRBV13
CDR3nt: TGTGCCAGCAGCTGGGAGGAACAGGCGGACGGGGCCAACGTCCTGACTTTC
CDR3aa: CASSWEEQADGANVLTF

d_gene: TRBD2
j_gene: TRBJ2-7
abundance: NA
v_gene: TRBV6-1
CDR3nt: TGTGCCAGCAGTGTTGCGGGAGAGGGGTACGAGCAGTACTTC
CDR3aa: CASSVAGEGYEQYF

d_gene: TRBD2
j_gene: TRBJ2-7
abundance: NA
v_gene: TRBV7-9
CDR3nt: TGTGCCAGCAGCTTAGGGTCGTGGGTGGGTAGCGGGAGAAGGGAGCAGTACTTC
CDR3aa: CASSLGSWVGSGRREQYF

d_gene: NA
j_gene: TRBJ1-1
abundance: NA
v_gene: TRBV20-1
CDR3nt: TGCAGTGCTAGACCCGGGGTGGCTTTCTTT
CDR3aa: CSARPGVAFF

d_gene: TRBD2
j_gene: TRBJ2-3
abundance: NA
v_gene: TRBV7-9
CDR3nt: TGTGCCAGCAGCCGAACTAGCGGGAGCACAGATACGCAGTATTTT
CDR3aa: CASSRTSGSTDTQYF

d_gene: TRBD1
j_gene: TRBJ1-2
abundance: once
v_gene: TRBV5-5
CDR3nt: TGTGCCAGCAGCTTAGGGGGGACAGGGGCGCTTAGCTATGGCTACACCTTC
CDR3aa: CASSLGGTGALSYGYTF

d_gene: NA
j_gene: TRBJ2-5
abundance: NA
v_gene: TRBV5-8
CDR3nt: TGTGCCAGCCCCTCCAGGGGATTGGGGGAGACCCAGTACTTC
CDR3aa: CASPSRGLGETQYF

d_gene: TRBD1
j_gene: TRBJ1-2
abundance: NA
v_gene: TRBV27
CDR3nt: TGTGCCAGCACAACCTCCCCTAGGACAGGGGATGGCTACACCTTC
CDR3aa: CASTTSPRTGDGYTF

d_gene: NA
j_gene: TRBJ2-1
abundance: NA
v_gene: TRBV27
CDR3nt: TGTGCCAGCAGCATCATCGGACTTTACAATGAGCAGTTCTTC
CDR3aa: CASSIIGLYNEQFF

d_gene: NA
j_gene: TRBJ2-1
abundance: few
v_gene: TRBV19
CDR3nt: TGTGCCAGTAGTAGGGGCGGAGACTACAATGAGCAGTTCTTC
CDR3aa: CASSRGGDYNEQFF

d_gene: NA
j_gene: TRBJ1-1
abundance: once
v_gene: TRBV13
CDR3nt: TGTGCCAGCAGCTTGCACCTAGGGGAGGGGAATGAAGCTTTCTTT
CDR3aa: CASSLHLGEGNEAFF

d_gene: TRBD2
j_gene: TRBJ2-7
abundance: NA
v_gene: TRBV28
CDR3nt: TGTGCCAGCAGTTTGGCTAGCGGTCCCTCCTACGAGCAGTACTTC
CDR3aa: CASSLASGPSYEQYF

d_gene: NA
j_gene: TRBJ1-2
abundance: NA
v_gene: TRBV2
CDR3nt: TGTGCCCGGGCGGGCGGGGGTAACTATGGCTACACCTTC
CDR3aa: CARAGGGNYGYTF

d_gene: NA
j_gene: TRBJ2-7
abundance: NA
v_gene: TRBV5-4
CDR3nt: TGTGCCAGCAGCTGGGGCCCGGGAGGAGGGGGCTACGAGCAGTACTTC
CDR3aa: CASSWGPGGGGYEQYF

d_gene: NA
j_gene: TRBJ1-1
abundance: once
v_gene: TRBV5-4
CDR3nt: TGTGCCAGCAGCCCCGCGGGGGTCAGGGGAAACACTGAAGCTTTCTTT
CDR3aa: CASSPAGVRGNTEAFF

d_gene: TRBD1
j_gene: TRBJ2-2
abundance: NA
v_gene: TRBV6-6
CDR3nt: TGTGCCAGCGGGACAGGGGGAAACACCGGGGAGCTGTTTTTT
CDR3aa: CASGTGGNTGELFF

d_gene: NA
j_gene: TRBJ2-7
abundance: NA
v_gene: TRBV11-1
CDR3nt: TGTGCCAGCAGCTTAGGTCCCGAGGTCTACGAGCAGTACTTC
CDR3aa: CASSLGPEVYEQYF

d_gene: TRBD2
j_gene: TRBJ2-7
abundance: NA
v_gene: TRBV7-8
CDR3nt: TGTGCCAGCAGCGCGGGACTAGCGGGAGTCGGGACCTTCTACGAGCAGTACTTC
CDR3aa: CASSAGLAGVGTFYEQYF

d_gene: NA
j_gene: TRBJ1-3
abundance: NA
v_gene: TRBV29-1
CDR3nt: TGCAGCGTTGCCCCAGACGGGATTGGAAACACCATATATTTT
CDR3aa: CSVAPDGIGNTIYF

d_gene: NA
j_gene: TRBJ2-1
abundance: once
v_gene: TRBV7-9
CDR3nt: TGTGCCAGCAGCTTTGGGGACTTCAACAATGAGCAGTTCTTC
CDR3aa: CASSFGDFNNEQFF

d_gene: NA
j_gene: TRBJ2-4
abundance: NA
v_gene: TRBV27
CDR3nt: TGTGCCAGCAGTTGGGGGGGCGCTGGGTACATTCAGTACTTC
CDR3aa: CASSWGGAGYIQYF

d_gene: NA
j_gene: TRBJ1-1
abundance: NA
v_gene: TRBV7-9
CDR3nt: TGTGCCAGCAGCTTAATTGAAGGGGCAGGGAGGACTGAAGCTTTCTTT
CDR3aa: CASSLIEGAGRTEAFF

d_gene: TRBD2
j_gene: TRBJ2-2
abundance: NA
v_gene: TRBV13
CDR3nt: TGTGCCAGCAGCTTGATAGCGGGAGGACTAAACACCGGGGAGCTGTTTTTT
CDR3aa: CASSLIAGGLNTGELFF